What follows is one TCR beta chain and its context. No antigen is known for it. Documented treatment: some 20 received Ad26.COV2.S at low or high dose, single or two shots; several received placebo; per-sample allocation not given. All samples were drawn on day 63, counting from the first vaccine or placebo injection. This sample was included in a study of Ad26.COV2.S vaccination and SARS-CoV-2 variants. Study conclusions and caveats: Compared with placebo recipients, vaccine recipients had higher spike-specific TCR breadth.

The trim removed 0 bases at V and 4 bases at J, leaving 5 bases unmatched. Germline values: CDR1 SGHTA, CDR2 FQGNSA. The CDR3 sequence is 15 residues long. TCRdb keeps only in-frame clones here, not all; method: immunoSEQ multiplex PCR. The sample consists of 400,000 to 450,000 clones, roughly 88% of them appearing once. The rearrangement uses TRBV7-2 and TRBJ1-1; 7 bases line up with TRBD1. This material consisted of peripheral blood, taken in a trial of Ad26.COV2.S vaccine versus placebo. This sequence was found in a person between 18 and 65 years old who received the Ad26.COV2.S COVID-19 vaccine or a placebo. The CDR3 coding sequence is TGTGCCAGCAGCTTAGCGACAGGGTTTGCCACTGAAGCTTTCTTT. Translated: CASSLATGFATEAFF.